The present T cell receptor beta chain was sequenced within a study of T-cell reconstitution after alpha-beta-depleted transplantation in children. As it was prepared, the TCRbeta library received unique molecular identifiers. TCRdb fed the PCR reads into MiXCR, producing one record per CDR3 protein. This sample carries hundreds of thousands of distinct CDR3 sequences, about 12% of them seen once, and the ten largest clones take 0.79%. General study points: After transplant, at about two months, alpha-beta T cells were reportedly derived from several hundred expanded graft clones.

CDR3 length: 12 amino acids. V was shortened by 3 bases and J by 9 bases, with 9 bases between the two germline ends. This clonotype was recorded many times. Its target is not known. This sequence originates from a girl aged 2-9 years with congenital amegakaryocytic thrombocytopenia, due to receive a stem cell transplant. This sample comprised PBMCs, obtained before TCRalphabeta/CD19-depleted stem cell transplant. The chain combines TRBV12-3 or TRBV12-4 with TRBJ1-5; D unresolved. The CDR3 reads CASSFQVAPQHF. CDR3 DNA: TGTGCCAGCAGTTTCCAAGTGGCGCCCCAGCATTTT.